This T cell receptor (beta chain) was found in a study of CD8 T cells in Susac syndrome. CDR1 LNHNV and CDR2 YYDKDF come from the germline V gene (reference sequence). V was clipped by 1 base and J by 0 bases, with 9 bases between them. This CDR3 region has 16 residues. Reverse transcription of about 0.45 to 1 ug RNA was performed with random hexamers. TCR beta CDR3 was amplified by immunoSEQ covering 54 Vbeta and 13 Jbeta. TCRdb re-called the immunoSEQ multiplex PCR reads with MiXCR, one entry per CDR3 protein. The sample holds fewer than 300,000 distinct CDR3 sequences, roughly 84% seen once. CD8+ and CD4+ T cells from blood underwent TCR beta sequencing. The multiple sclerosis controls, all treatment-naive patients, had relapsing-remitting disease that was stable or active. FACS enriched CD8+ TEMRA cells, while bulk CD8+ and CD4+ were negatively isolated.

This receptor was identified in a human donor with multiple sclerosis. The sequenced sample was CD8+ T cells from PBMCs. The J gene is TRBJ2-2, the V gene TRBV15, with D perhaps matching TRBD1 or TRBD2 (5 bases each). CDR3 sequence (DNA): TGTGCCACCAGCAGAGGACCGGGGCCGAACACCGGGGAGCTGTTTTTT. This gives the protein CATSRGPGPNTGELFF. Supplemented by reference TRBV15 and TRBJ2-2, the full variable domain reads DAMVIQNPRYQVTQFGKPVTLSCSQTLNHNVMYWYQQKSSQAPKLLFHYYDKDFNNEADTPDNFQSRRPNTSFCFLDIRSPGLGDTAMYLCATSRGPGPNTGELFFGEGSRLTVL.